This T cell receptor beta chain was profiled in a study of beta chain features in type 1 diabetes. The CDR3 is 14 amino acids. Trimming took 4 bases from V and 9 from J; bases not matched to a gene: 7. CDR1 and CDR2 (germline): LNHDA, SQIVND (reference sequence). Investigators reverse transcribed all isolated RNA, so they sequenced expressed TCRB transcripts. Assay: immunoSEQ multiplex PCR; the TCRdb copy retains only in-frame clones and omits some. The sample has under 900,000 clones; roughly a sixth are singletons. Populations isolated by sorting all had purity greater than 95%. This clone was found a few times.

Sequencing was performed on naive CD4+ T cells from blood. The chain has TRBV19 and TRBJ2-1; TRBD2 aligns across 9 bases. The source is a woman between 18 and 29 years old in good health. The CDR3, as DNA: TGTGCCAGTAGTAGAGTAGCGGGAGATGTTGAGCAGTTCTTC. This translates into CASSRVAGDVEQFF.